Below, 3 T cell receptor beta chains from the same sample are listed, as sequenced in a study of blood T cell repertoires in COVID-19. Sequenced by immunoSEQ multiplex PCR; TCRdb stores in-frame clones only, minus some. The data hold roughly 290,000 clones, with roughly 90% observed a single time. Sequenced material: peripheral blood. Source of these receptors: a woman aged 25-40 years with COVID-19, enrolled during active disease.

J is TRBJ1-4 and V is TRBV19; TRBD1 matches 9 bases. Looked up from germline, CDR1 is LNHDA and CDR2 is SQIVND (reference sequence). This CDR3 spans 16 amino acids. Trimming took 6 bases from V and 5 from J; bases not matched to a gene: 10. CDR3 sequence (DNA): TGTGCCAGTAGCCACGGGACAGGGCGGCTAAATGAAAAACTGTTTTTT. Protein sequence: CASSHGTGRLNEKLFF.

The chain carries TRBV5-1 and TRBJ1-6; D gene ambiguous. Germline V lookup: CDR1 SGHRS, CDR2 YFSETQ. The CDR3 covers 15 residues. Trimming shortened V by 0 bases and J by 6 bases, and 10 bases separated the two germline ends. The CDR3 loop reads CASSLDTRPNSPLHF. The CDR3 nucleotides are TGCGCCAGCAGCTTGGATACACGTCCTAATTCACCCCTCCACTTT.

The chain combines TRBV29-1 with TRBJ2-2; 8 bases match TRBD1. There are 16 residues in the CDR3. V lost 2 bases and J lost 2; bases outside the gene matches: 7. Germline lookup yields CDR1 SQVTM and CDR2 ANQGSEA. As DNA, the CDR3 is TGCAGCGTTGAACTCTTAGGGACAGGAAACACCGGGGAGCTGTTTTTT. Residues: CSVELLGTGNTGELFF.